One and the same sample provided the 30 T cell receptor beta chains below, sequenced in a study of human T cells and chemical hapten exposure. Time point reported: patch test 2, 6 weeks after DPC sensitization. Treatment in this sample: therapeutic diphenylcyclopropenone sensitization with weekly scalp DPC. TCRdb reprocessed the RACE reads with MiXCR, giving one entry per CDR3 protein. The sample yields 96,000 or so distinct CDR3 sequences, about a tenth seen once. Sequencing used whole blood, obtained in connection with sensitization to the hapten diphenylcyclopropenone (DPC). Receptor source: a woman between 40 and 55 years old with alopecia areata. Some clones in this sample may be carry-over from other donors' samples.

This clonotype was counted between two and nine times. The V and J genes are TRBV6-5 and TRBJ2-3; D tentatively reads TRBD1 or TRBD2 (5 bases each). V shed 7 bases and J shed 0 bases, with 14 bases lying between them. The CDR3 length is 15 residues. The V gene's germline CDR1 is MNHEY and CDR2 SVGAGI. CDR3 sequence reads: CASNSQWDSTDTQYF. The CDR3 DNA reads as TGTGCCAGCAATTCACAGTGGGACAGCACAGATACGCAGTATTTT.

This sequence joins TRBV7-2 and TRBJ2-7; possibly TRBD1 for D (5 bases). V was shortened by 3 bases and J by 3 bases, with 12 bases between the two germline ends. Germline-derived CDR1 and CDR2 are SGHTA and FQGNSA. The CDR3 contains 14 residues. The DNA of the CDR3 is TGTGCCAGCAGCTTGGGGCAGGCGCTCTACGAGCAGTACTTC. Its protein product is CASSLGQALYEQYF. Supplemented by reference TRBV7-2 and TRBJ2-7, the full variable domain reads GAGVSQSPSNKVTEKGKDVELRCDPISGHTALYWYRQSLGQGLEFLIYFQGNSAPDKSGLPSDRFSAERTGGSVSTLTIQRTQQEDSAVYLCASSLGQALYEQYFGPGTRLTVT.

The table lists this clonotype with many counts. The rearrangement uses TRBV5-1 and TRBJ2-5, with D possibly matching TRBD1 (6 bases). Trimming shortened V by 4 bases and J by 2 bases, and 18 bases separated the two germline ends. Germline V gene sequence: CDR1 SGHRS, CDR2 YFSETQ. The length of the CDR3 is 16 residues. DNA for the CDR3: TGCGCCAGCAGCCCAACTTCGACAGGTTCTCAAGAGACCCAGTACTTC. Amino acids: CASSPTSTGSQETQYF.

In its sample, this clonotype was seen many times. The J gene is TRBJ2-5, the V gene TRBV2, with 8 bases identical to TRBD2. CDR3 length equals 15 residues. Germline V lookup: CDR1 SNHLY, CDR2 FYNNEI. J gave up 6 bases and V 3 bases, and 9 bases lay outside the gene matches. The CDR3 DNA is TGTGCCAGCAGTGATATCAGGACTAGCTCAAAGACCCAGTACTTC. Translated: CASSDIRTSSKTQYF.

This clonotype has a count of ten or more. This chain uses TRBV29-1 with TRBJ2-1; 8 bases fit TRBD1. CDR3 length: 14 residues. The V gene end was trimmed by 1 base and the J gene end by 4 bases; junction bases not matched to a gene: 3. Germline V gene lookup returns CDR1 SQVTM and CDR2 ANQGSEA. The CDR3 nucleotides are TGCAGCGTTGAAGGGGGACAGGATTACAATGAGCAGTTCTTC. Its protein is CSVEGGQDYNEQFF.

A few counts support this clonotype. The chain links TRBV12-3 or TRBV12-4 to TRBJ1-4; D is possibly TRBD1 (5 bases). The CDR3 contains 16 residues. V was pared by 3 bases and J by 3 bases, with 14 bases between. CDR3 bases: TGTGCCAGCAGTTTCAATAAGGGACGGTCTAATGAAAAACTGTTTTTT. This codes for CASSFNKGRSNEKLFF.

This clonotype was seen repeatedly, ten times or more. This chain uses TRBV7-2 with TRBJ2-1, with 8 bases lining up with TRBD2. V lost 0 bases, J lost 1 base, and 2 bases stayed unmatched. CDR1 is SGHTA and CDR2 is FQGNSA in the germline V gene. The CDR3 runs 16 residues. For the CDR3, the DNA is TGTGCCAGCAGCTTAGCCGCTAGCGGGTCCTACAATGAGCAGTTCTTC. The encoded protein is CASSLAASGSYNEQFF.

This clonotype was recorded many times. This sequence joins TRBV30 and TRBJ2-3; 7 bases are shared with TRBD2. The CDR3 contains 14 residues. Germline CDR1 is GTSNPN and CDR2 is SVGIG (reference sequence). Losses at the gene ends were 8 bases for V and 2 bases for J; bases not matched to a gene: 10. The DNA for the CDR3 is TGTGCCCGTTCCGGAGCGGGATTCACAGATACGCAGTATTTT. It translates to CARSGAGFTDTQYF.

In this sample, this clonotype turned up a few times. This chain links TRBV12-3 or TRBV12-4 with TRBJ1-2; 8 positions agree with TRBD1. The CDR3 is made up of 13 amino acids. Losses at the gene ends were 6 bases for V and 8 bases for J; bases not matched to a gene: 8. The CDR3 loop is CASRGTGTGGYTF. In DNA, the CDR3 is TGTGCCAGCAGGGGAACCGGGACAGGAGGCTACACCTTC.

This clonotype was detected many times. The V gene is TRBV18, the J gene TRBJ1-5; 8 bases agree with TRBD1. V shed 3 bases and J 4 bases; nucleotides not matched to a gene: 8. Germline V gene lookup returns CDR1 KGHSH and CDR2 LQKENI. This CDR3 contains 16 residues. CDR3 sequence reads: CASSPDRGSLNQPQHF. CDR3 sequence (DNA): TGTGCCAGCTCACCTGACAGGGGATCGCTTAATCAGCCCCAGCATTTT.

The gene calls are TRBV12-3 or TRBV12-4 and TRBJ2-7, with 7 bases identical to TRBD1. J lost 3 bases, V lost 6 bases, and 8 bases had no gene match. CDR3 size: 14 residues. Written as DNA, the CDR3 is TGTGCCAGCAGCCCCGGGACAGAGAACTACGAGCAGTACTTC. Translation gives CASSPGTENYEQYF.

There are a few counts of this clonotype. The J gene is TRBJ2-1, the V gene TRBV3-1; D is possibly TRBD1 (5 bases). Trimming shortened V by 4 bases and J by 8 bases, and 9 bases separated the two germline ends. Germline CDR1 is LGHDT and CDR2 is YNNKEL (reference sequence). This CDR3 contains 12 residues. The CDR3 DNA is TGTGCCAGCAGCCTTCAGGGCTATGAGCAGTTCTTC. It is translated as CASSLQGYEQFF.

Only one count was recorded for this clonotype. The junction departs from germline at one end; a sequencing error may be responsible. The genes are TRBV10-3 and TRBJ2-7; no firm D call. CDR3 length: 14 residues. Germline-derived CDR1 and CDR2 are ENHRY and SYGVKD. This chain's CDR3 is CAICESSGAREQYF. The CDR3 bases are TGTGCCATCTGTGAGTCATCAGGCGCAAGAGAGCAGTACTTC.

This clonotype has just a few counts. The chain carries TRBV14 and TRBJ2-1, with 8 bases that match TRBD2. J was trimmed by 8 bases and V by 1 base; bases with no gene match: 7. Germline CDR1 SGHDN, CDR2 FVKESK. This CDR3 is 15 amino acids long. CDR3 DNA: TGTGCCAGCAGCCAAGGGACTAGCCATTTAGATGAGCAGTTCTTC. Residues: CASSQGTSHLDEQFF. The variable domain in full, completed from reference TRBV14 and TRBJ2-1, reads EAGVTQFPSHSVIEKGQTVTLRCDPISGHDNLYWYRRVMGKEIKFLLHFVKESKQDESGMPNNRFLAERTGGTYSTLKVQPAELEDSGVYFCASSQGTSHLDEQFFGPGTRLTVL.

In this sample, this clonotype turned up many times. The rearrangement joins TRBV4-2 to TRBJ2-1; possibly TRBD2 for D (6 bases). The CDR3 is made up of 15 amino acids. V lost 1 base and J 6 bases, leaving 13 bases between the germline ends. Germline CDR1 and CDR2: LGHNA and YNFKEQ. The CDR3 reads CASSQAAREVNEQFF. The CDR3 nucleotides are TGTGCCAGCAGCCAAGCCGCGAGGGAGGTCAATGAGCAGTTCTTC.

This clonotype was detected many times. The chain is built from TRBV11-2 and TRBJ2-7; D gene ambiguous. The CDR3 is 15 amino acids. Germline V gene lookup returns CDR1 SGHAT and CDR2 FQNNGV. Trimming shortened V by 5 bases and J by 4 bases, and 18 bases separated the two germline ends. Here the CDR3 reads CASSVAPNSEYEQYF. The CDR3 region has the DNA TGTGCCAGCAGCGTAGCCCCGAACAGTGAGTACGAGCAGTACTTC. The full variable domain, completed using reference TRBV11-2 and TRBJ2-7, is EAGVAQSPRYKIIEKRQSVAFWCNPISGHATLYWYQQILGQGPKLLIQFQNNGVVDDSQLPKDRFSAERLKGVDSTLKIQPAKLEDSAVYLCASSVAPNSEYEQYFGPGTRLTVT.

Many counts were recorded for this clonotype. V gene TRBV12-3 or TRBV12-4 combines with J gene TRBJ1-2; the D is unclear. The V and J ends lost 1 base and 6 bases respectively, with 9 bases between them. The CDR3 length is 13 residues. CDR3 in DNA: TGTGCCAGCAGTTTAGGGAAGGCTGATGGCTACACCTTC. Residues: CASSLGKADGYTF.

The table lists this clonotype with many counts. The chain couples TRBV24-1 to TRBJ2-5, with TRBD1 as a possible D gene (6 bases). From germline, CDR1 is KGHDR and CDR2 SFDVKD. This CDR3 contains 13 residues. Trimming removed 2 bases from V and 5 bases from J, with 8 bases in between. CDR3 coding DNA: TGTGCCACCAGTGATTCAGGGGTGGAGACCCAGTACTTC. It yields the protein CATSDSGVETQYF.

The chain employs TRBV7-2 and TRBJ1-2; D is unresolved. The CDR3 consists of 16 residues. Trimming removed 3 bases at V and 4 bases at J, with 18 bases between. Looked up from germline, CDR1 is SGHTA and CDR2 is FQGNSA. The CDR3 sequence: CASSFRTADPPYGYTF. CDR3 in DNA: TGTGCCAGCAGCTTTAGGACGGCCGATCCTCCCTATGGCTACACCTTC.

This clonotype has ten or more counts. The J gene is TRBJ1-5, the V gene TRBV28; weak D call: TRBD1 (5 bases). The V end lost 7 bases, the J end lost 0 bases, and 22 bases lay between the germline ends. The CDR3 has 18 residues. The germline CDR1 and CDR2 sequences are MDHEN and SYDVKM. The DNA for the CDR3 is TGTGCCAGCACCCCAAGGGGAGGTCCTCGGGTTAGCAATCAGCCCCAGCATTTT. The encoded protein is CASTPRGGPRVSNQPQHF.

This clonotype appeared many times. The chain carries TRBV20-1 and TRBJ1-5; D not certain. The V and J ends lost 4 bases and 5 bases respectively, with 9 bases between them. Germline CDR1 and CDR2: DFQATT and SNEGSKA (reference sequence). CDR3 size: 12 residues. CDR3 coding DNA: TGCAGTGCTACGGACCGTGATCAGCCCCAGCATTTT. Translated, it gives CSATDRDQPQHF.

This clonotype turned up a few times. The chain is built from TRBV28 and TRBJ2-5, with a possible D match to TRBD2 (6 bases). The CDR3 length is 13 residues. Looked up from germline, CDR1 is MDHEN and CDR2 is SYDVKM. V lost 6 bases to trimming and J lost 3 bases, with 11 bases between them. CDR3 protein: CASSKWTKETQYF. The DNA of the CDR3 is TGTGCCAGCAGCAAATGGACTAAAGAGACCCAGTACTTC.

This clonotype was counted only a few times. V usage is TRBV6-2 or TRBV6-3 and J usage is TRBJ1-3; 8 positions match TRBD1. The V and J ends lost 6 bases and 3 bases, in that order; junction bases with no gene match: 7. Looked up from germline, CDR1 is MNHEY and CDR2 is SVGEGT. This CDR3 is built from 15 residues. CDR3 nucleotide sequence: TGTGCCAGCAGGCCCGGGACAGGACTTGGAAACACCATATATTTT. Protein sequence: CASRPGTGLGNTIYF.

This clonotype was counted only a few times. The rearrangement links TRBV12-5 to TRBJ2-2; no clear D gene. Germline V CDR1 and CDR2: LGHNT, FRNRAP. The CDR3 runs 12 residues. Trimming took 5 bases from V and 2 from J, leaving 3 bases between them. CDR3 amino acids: CASGKNTGELFF. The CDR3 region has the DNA TGTGCTAGTGGTAAAAACACCGGGGAGCTGTTTTTT.

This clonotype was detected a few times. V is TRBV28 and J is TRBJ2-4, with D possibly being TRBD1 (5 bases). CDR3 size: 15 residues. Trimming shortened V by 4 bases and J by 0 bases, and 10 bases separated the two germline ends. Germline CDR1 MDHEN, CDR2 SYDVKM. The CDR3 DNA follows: TGTGCCAGCAGTTCTCAGGGCGAAGCCAAAAACATTCAGTACTTC. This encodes CASSSQGEAKNIQYF. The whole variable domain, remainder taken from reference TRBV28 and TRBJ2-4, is DVKVTQSSRYLVKRTGEKVFLECVQDMDHENMFWYRQDPGLGLRLIYFSYDVKMKEKGDIPEGYSVSREKKERFSLILESASTNQTSMYLCASSSQGEAKNIQYFGAGTRLSVL.

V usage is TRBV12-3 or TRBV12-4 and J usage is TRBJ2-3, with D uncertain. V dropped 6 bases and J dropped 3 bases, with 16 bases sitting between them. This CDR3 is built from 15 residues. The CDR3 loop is CASSHDTTSTDTQYF. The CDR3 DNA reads TGTGCCAGCAGCCACGACACCACCAGTACAGATACGCAGTATTTT.

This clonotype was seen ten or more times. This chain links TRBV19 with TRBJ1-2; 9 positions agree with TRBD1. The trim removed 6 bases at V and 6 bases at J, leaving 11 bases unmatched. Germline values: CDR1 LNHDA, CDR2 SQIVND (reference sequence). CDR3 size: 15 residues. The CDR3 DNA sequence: TGTGCCAGTAGCCCCGTCGACAGGGGGGTAGATGGCTACACCTTC. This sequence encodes CASSPVDRGVDGYTF. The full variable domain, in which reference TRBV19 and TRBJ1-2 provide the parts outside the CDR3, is DGGITQSPKYLFRKEGQNVTLSCEQNLNHDAMYWYRQDPGQGLRLIYYSQIVNDFQKGDIAEGYSVSREKKESFPLTVTSAQKNPTAFYLCASSPVDRGVDGYTFGSGTRLTVV.

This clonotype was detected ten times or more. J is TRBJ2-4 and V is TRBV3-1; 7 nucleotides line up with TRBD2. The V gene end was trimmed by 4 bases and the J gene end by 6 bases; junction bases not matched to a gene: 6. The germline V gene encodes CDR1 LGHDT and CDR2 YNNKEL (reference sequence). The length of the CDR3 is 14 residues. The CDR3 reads CASSLETSRNIQYF. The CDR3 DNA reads TGTGCCAGCAGCCTTGAGACTAGCAGAAACATTCAGTACTTC.

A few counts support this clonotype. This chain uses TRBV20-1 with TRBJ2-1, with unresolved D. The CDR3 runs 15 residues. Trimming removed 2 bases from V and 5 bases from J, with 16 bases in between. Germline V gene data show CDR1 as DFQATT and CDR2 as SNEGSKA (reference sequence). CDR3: CSARFLTGAHNEQFF. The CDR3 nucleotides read TGCAGTGCTAGATTCCTCACCGGCGCGCACAATGAGCAGTTCTTC.

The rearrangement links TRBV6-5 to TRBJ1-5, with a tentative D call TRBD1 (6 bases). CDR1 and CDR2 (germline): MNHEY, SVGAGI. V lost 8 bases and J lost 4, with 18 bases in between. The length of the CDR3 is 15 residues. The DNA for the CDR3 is TGTGCCAGCGCGGGGGCCAATAGTGGTAATCAGCCCCAGCATTTT. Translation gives CASAGANSGNQPQHF.